This section outlines one TCR beta chain sequence together with its context. CDR3 length equals 15 residues. The V gene lost 1 base and the J gene lost 4 bases, with 10 bases spanning the gap. From germline, CDR1 is LGHDT and CDR2 YNNKEL (reference sequence). In the original analysis: Amplification of reference gene primers was used by the study to estimate nucleated cell counts. Clones were sequenced by immunoSEQ multiplex PCR, and TCRdb holds only the in-frame ones, with some missing. The V and J calls and clone size were taken over from that table, and D and trimming were inferred from the DNA. The sample holds fewer than 60,000 clones, over 80% seen once. The data originate from a study of blood T cell repertoires in COVID-19. In Seattle, patients joined the study during active infection and were tracked longitudinally.

The TCR originated in a young man with COVID-19, enrolled during active disease. This chain connects TRBV3-1 (or the pseudogene TRBV3-2) to TRBJ2-2, with D maybe TRBD1 (6 bases). What was sequenced was peripheral blood. CDR3: CASSQGRGITGELFF. CDR3 DNA: TGTGCCAGCAGCCAAGGCAGGGGAATCACCGGGGAGCTGTTTTTT.